Listed here is a single T cell receptor beta chain. This sample is drawn from a study of blood T cell repertoires in COVID-19. Sequenced by immunoSEQ multiplex PCR; TCRdb stores in-frame clones only, minus some. The sample has approximately 90,000 clones, just under 80% seen once; the top ten hold about 5.7%. Germline CDR1 and CDR2: MDHEN and SYDVKM. V shed 6 bases, J shed 4 bases, and the junction held 3 bases outside the gene matches. This CDR3 contains 13 residues. This rearrangement joins TRBV28 to TRBJ1-5, with 7 bases lining up with TRBD1. The sequence came from a man between 65 and 85 years old with COVID-19, enrolled during active disease. The sample consisted of peripheral blood. Here the CDR3 reads CASREGANQPQHF. The CDR3 nucleotides read TGTGCCAGCAGGGAGGGGGCGAATCAGCCCCAGCATTTT.